The 15 T cell receptor beta chains below all came from one sample that was sequenced in a study of shared clonotypes between healthy human individuals. The assay was immunoSEQ multiplex PCR, and TCRdb's table has in-frame clones only and misses some. The data show about 2.1 million clones, about 93% seen once. Positively selected for CCR7, the CD45RO-negative cells used as naive CD8 cells excluded terminally differentiated effector memory CD45RA+ cells. What was sequenced was naive CD8+ T cells from PBMCs. The receptors were gathered from a man younger than 35 in good health. Some clones in this sample may be carry-over from other donors' samples.

This chain's CDR3 is CASSVGQAAEQYF. The CDR3 DNA sequence: TGTGCCAGCAGCGTAGGGCAGGCGGCCGAGCAGTACTTC. The genes are TRBV9 and TRBJ2-7; D gene ambiguous. The V gene's germline CDR1 is SGDLS and CDR2 YYNGEE. Trimming cost V 0 bases and J 6 bases, with 10 bases left between them. The CDR3 totals 13 residues.

The chain is built from TRBV27 and TRBJ1-2; weak D call: TRBD1 (6 bases). The V end was cut by 5 bases, the J end by 8 bases, with 12 bases between. This CDR3 has 12 amino acids. Germline lookup yields CDR1 MNHEY and CDR2 SMNVEV (reference sequence). In nucleotides, the CDR3 is TGTGCCAGCAGTCCCGGGGGCGCCGGCTACACCTTC. Translation gives CASSPGGAGYTF.

This rearrangement joins TRBV18 to TRBJ2-7, with D possibly being TRBD1 (5 bases). Trimming removed 5 bases at V and 2 bases at J, with 25 bases between. The CDR3 has 18 residues. The V gene's germline CDR1 is KGHSH and CDR2 LQKENI. In DNA form, the CDR3 reads TGTGCCAGCTCATCCACGACGGCTATGGACAACTTACCCTACGAGCAGTACTTC. Protein sequence: CASSSTTAMDNLPYEQYF.

This chain connects TRBV5-5 to TRBJ2-7, with D perhaps matching TRBD2 (6 bases). Trimming left V 2 bases short and J 6 bases short, with 18 bases between. This CDR3 has 15 amino acids. CDR1 and CDR2 from the germline V gene are SGHKS and YYEKEE (reference sequence). CDR3: CASSLEFGREVEQYF. CDR3 nucleotide sequence: TGTGCCAGCAGCTTAGAGTTCGGGCGGGAAGTCGAGCAGTACTTC.

This chain links TRBV7-7 with TRBJ2-1; possibly TRBD2 for D (5 bases). The CDR3 contains 13 residues. Germline V gene sequence: CDR1 SSHAT, CDR2 FNYEAQ (reference sequence). The V gene lost 0 bases and the J gene lost 7 bases, with 7 bases spanning the gap. CDR3 region: CASSLAAANEQFF. In nucleotides, the CDR3 is TGTGCCAGCAGCTTAGCAGCGGCGAATGAGCAGTTCTTC.

V usage is TRBV5-6 and J usage is TRBJ1-2, with D uncertain. Trimming took 0 bases from V and 4 from J, leaving 13 bases between them. The CDR3 is 15 amino acids. CDR1 SGHDT and CDR2 YYEEEE come from the germline V gene. CDR3 nucleotides: TGTGCCAGCAGCTTGGAGAGACGTCCCTTCTATGGCTACACCTTC. Protein sequence: CASSLERRPFYGYTF.

As regards this clone: Other DNA variants within this sample encode the same CDR3. This chain joins TRBV4-1 and TRBJ2-7; D gene ambiguous. Germline values: CDR1 MGHRA, CDR2 YSYEKL. The V and J ends lost 0 bases and 1 base respectively, with 4 bases between them. This CDR3 comprises 13 residues. DNA of the CDR3: TGCGCCAGCAGCCAAGATGAATCCTACGAGCAGTACTTC. As protein: CASSQDESYEQYF.

The CDR3 coding sequence is TGTGCCAGCAGCCCGACTAGGTCCAATGAGCAGTTCTTC. Translated: CASSPTRSNEQFF. The gene calls are TRBV7-2 and TRBJ2-1; TRBD2 is a possible D gene (6 bases). Trimming removed 5 bases from V and 6 bases from J, with 11 bases in between. In germline, CDR1 is SGHTA, CDR2 FQGNSA. This CDR3 is 13 amino acids long.

The rearrangement links TRBV27 to TRBJ1-1; the match to TRBD1 covers 7 bases. Germline V lookup: CDR1 MNHEY, CDR2 SMNVEV (reference sequence). The CDR3 is 14 amino acids. V dropped 5 bases and J dropped 1; count of bases not matched to a gene: 4. CDR3 sequence reads: CASSIRGGNTEAFF. The CDR3 DNA reads as TGTGCCAGCAGTATCAGGGGGGGGAACACTGAAGCTTTCTTT.

The chain has TRBV7-3 and TRBJ2-1; the match to TRBD2 covers 7 bases. Germline V gives CDR1 SGHTA, CDR2 FQGTGA. The J segment lost 0 bases and the V segment lost 1 base, leaving 9 bases of the junction unmatched. This CDR3 region has 18 residues. In DNA, the CDR3 is TGTGCCAGCAGCTTAATTGGGCCTAGCGGAAGCTCCTACAATGAGCAGTTCTTC. It yields the protein CASSLIGPSGSSYNEQFF. Using reference TRBV7-3 and TRBJ2-1 for the parts outside the CDR3, the full variable domain is GAGVSQTPSNKVTEKGKYVELRCDPISGHTALYWYRQSLGQGPEFLIYFQGTGAADDSGLPNDRFFAVRPEGSVSTLKIQRTERGDSAVYLCASSLIGPSGSSYNEQFFGPGTRLTVL.

The genes are TRBV29-1 and TRBJ2-3; 10 positions match TRBD1. After removal of 4 bases from V and 5 bases from J, the junction contained 6 bases not matched to a gene. Germline V gives CDR1 SQVTM, CDR2 ANQGSEA. The CDR3 has 14 residues. The CDR3 spells CSVAGTGVVDTQYF. CDR3 nucleotide sequence: TGCAGCGTTGCTGGGACAGGGGTGGTAGATACGCAGTATTTT.

The chain employs TRBV7-8 and TRBJ2-7, with D perhaps TRBD1 or TRBD2 (5 bases each). This CDR3 has 17 residues. Looked up from germline, CDR1 is SGHVS and CDR2 is FQNEAQ. V lost 7 bases, J lost 2 bases, and 24 bases lay in between. The CDR3 protein is CASILDIEGIGAYEQYF. CDR3 nucleotides: TGTGCCAGCATCCTGGATATCGAGGGGATCGGGGCCTACGAGCAGTACTTC. Full variable domain (outside the CDR3, taken from reference TRBV7-8 and TRBJ2-7): GAGVSQSPRYKVAKRGQDVALRCDPISGHVSLFWYQQALGQGPEFLTYFQNEAQLDKSGLPSDRFFAERPEGSVSTLKIQRTQQEDSAVYLCASILDIEGIGAYEQYFGPGTRLTVT.

As to this clone: The same CDR3 is also encoded by other DNA sequences in this sample. The chain combines TRBV7-9 with TRBJ2-5; 10 bases map to TRBD2. V lost 1 base to trimming and J lost 4 bases; unmatched junction nucleotides: 3. This CDR3 region has 15 residues. The germline CDR1 and CDR2 sequences are SEHNR and FQNEAQ (reference sequence). The CDR3 DNA reads TGTGCCAGCAGCTTAGTAGCGGGAGGAGGAGAGACCCAGTACTTC. This translates into CASSLVAGGGETQYF.

Regarding this clone: Other DNA sequences of this sample code for an identical CDR3. This rearrangement joins TRBV28 to TRBJ2-5; 7 nucleotides align to TRBD1. This CDR3 is built from 13 residues. Germline CDR1 reads MDHEN; CDR2 reads SYDVKM. V shed 7 bases and J 4 bases; nucleotides not matched to a gene: 6. The CDR3 sequence: CASNAGGRETQYF. CDR3 in DNA: TGTGCCAGCAACGCAGGGGGTAGAGAGACCCAGTACTTC.

In its sample, this clone was seen once. The chain carries TRBV7-2 and TRBJ2-2; TRBD2 aligns across 11 bases. V was clipped by 6 bases and J by 3 bases; unmatched bases: 3. This CDR3 is built from 15 residues. Germline loops: CDR1 SGHTA, CDR2 FQGNSA. The CDR3 is CASRPGLADTGELFF. CDR3 coding DNA: TGTGCCAGCAGGCCGGGACTAGCGGACACCGGGGAGCTGTTTTTT.